One and the same sample provided the 3 T cell receptor beta chains below, sequenced in a study of OX40 agonist ivuxolimab in advanced cancers. Here immunoSEQ multiplex PCR was the method, and the copy in TCRdb shows in-frame clones only, minus some. Here the sample spans tens of thousands of clones, approximately 83% being singletons. Sequences were derived from CD4+ or CD8+ T cells sorted from blood, sampled in a trial of the OX40 agonist ivuxolimab. Receptors were obtained from an adult with an advanced solid tumor such as melanoma, head and neck, liver or kidney cancer.

This clone was seen just once. This chain connects TRBV7-9 to TRBJ2-5, with a tentative D call TRBD1 (6 bases). Germline V CDR1 and CDR2: SEHNR, FQNEAQ (reference sequence). The CDR3 totals 13 residues. V was pared by 5 bases and J by 6 bases, with 13 bases between. CDR3 in DNA: TGTGCCAGCAGCAACAGGGAACTCAAGACCCAGTACTTC. It specifies CASSNRELKTQYF. Variable domain in full (rest from reference TRBV7-9 and TRBJ2-5): DTGVSQNPRHKITKRGQNVTFRCDPISEHNRLYWYRQTLGQGPEFLTYFQNEAQLEKSRLLSDRFSAERPKGSFSTLEIQRTEQGDSAMYLCASSNRELKTQYFGPGTRLLVL.

In this sample, this clone turned up once. CDR3 bases: TGTGCCAGCAGCACTAGGGACATTATCTACGAGCAGTACTTC. Translated, it gives CASSTRDIIYEQYF. The chain joins TRBV7-9 to TRBJ2-7, with TRBD1 as a possible D gene (6 bases). Deletions cut 5 bases from V and 3 bases from J, with 14 bases between. The CDR3 spans 14 residues. Germline CDR1 is SEHNR and CDR2 is FQNEAQ (reference sequence).

The CDR3 DNA is TGTGCCTGGAGAGATTGGATAGCGGGAATTAAGAGCACAGATACGCAGTATTTT. It codes for CAWRDWIAGIKSTDTQYF. V usage is TRBV30 and J usage is TRBJ2-3; 8 bases line up with TRBD2. Germline assignment: CDR1 GTSNPN and CDR2 SVGIG (reference sequence). Trimming cost V 3 bases and J 0 bases; bases outside gene matches: 14. The CDR3 loop spans 18 amino acids.